The 24 T cell receptor beta chains in this list originate from one sample, sequenced in a study of blood T cell repertoires in COVID-19. TCRdb keeps only in-frame clones here, not all; method: immunoSEQ multiplex PCR. The sample consists of some 150,000 clones, 65% to 85% of them appearing once. Source material: PBMCs or T cells enriched from blood (not recorded which). The receptor source for this set is a woman aged 45-60 years in a cohort exposed to, infected with or recovered from COVID-19 (not recorded which).

This chain joins TRBV3-1 (or the pseudogene TRBV3-2) and TRBJ1-4; 7 bases are a match to TRBD1. V lost 4 bases, J lost 4 bases, and 9 bases stayed unmatched. Per germline, CDR1 LGHDT and CDR2 YNNKEL (reference sequence). This CDR3 has 16 amino acids. The CDR3 region is CASSPERQGGNEKLFF. CDR3 DNA: TGTGCCAGCAGCCCTGAGAGACAGGGAGGTAATGAAAAACTGTTTTTT.

The gene calls are TRBV10-2 and TRBJ1-1; D gene ambiguous. The length of the CDR3 is 14 residues. The V end lost 2 bases, the J end lost 2 bases, and 9 bases lay between the germline ends. Germline values: CDR1 WSHSY, CDR2 SAAADI. CDR3 region: CASSETGANTEAFF. Written as DNA, the CDR3 is TGCGCCAGCAGTGAGACGGGAGCTAACACTGAAGCTTTCTTT.

V is TRBV19 and J is TRBJ2-3; 13 bases line up with TRBD2. V lost 5 bases to trimming and J lost 4 bases; unmatched junction nucleotides: 9. The CDR3 extends over 17 amino acids. Germline CDR1 reads LNHDA; CDR2 reads SQIVND (reference sequence). In DNA, the CDR3 is TGTGCCAGTAGTTTCGGTTGGACTAGCGGGGGCCCAGATACGCAGTATTTT. Residues: CASSFGWTSGGPDTQYF.

The chain is built from TRBV7-2 and TRBJ2-3, with 10 bases identical to TRBD2. Germline CDR1 is SGHTA and CDR2 is FQGNSA. J gave up 4 bases and V 2 bases, and 6 bases lay outside the gene matches. CDR3 size: 16 residues. The CDR3 DNA reads as TGTGCCAGCAGCTTAAAGGCAGCGGGGGGGGCAGATACGCAGTATTTT. It is translated as CASSLKAAGGADTQYF.

The chain links TRBV10-3 to TRBJ1-6, with D perhaps TRBD1 (6 bases). V shed 8 bases and J shed 4 bases, with 9 bases lying between them. The CDR3 totals 13 residues. Germline CDR1 and CDR2: ENHRY and SYGVKD. CDR3 nucleotide sequence: TGTGCCATCCGACAGGAATATAATTCACCCCTCCACTTT. It translates to CAIRQEYNSPLHF.

The chain uses TRBV7-3 and TRBJ2-1; perhaps TRBD1 as D (5 bases). The CDR3 covers 14 residues. V gave up 3 bases and J gave up 4 bases, with 10 bases separating them. Germline values: CDR1 SGHTA, CDR2 FQGTGA. This CDR3 is CASSLSGQYNEQFF. CDR3 nucleotide sequence: TGTGCCAGCAGCTTGTCAGGGCAGTACAATGAGCAGTTCTTC.

The chain combines TRBV24-1 with TRBJ2-3; 7 nucleotides align to TRBD1. Germline V lookup: CDR1 KGHDR, CDR2 SFDVKD. V lost 5 bases, J lost 7 bases, and 5 bases stayed unmatched. This CDR3 contains 13 residues. The CDR3 region is CATSVSQGNTQYF. The CDR3 nucleotides read TGTGCCACCAGTGTTTCACAGGGGAATACGCAGTATTTT.

The chain is built from TRBV9 and TRBJ2-1, with D unclear. V dropped 3 bases and J dropped 6 bases, with 13 bases sitting between them. The CDR3 has 14 residues. Per germline, CDR1 SGDLS and CDR2 YYNGEE. DNA of the CDR3: TGTGCCAGCAGCGACCGTATAGCCGGCAATGAGCAGTTCTTC. The encoded protein is CASSDRIAGNEQFF.

This chain links TRBV10-1 with TRBJ2-7, with 10 bases matching TRBD2. The CDR3 runs 13 residues. V lost 5 bases, J lost 3 bases, and 1 base stayed unmatched. Germline-derived CDR1 and CDR2 are WNHNN and SYGVQD (reference sequence). CDR3 coding DNA: TGCGCCAGCAGTCCTAGCGGGAGCTACGAGCAGTACTTC. Translation: CASSPSGSYEQYF.

This clone was detected only once. This sequence joins TRBV13 and TRBJ2-1; TRBD2 matches at 8 bases. After removal of 3 bases from V and 8 bases from J, the junction contained 12 bases not matched to a gene. Germline CDR1 PRHDT, CDR2 FYEKMQ (reference sequence). The CDR3 has 16 residues. In nucleotides, the CDR3 is TGTGCCAGCAGCTTCGGTGGCGGGGGGCCGAGCGATGAGCAGTTCTTC. Protein sequence: CASSFGGGGPSDEQFF. The whole variable domain, remainder taken from reference TRBV13 and TRBJ2-1, is AAGVIQSPRHLIKEKRETATLKCYPIPRHDTVYWYQQGPGQDPQFLISFYEKMQSDKGSIPDRFSAQQFSDYHSELNMSSLELGDSALYFCASSFGGGGPSDEQFFGPGTRLTVL.

The gene calls are TRBV4-3 and TRBJ2-1; no clear D. The CDR3 consists of 13 residues. The V gene lost 5 bases and the J gene lost 4 bases, with 9 bases spanning the gap. The germline V gene encodes CDR1 LGHNA and CDR2 YSLEER. The CDR3 protein is CASSGSDYNEQFF. The CDR3 DNA sequence: TGCGCCAGCAGCGGAAGCGATTACAATGAGCAGTTCTTC.

The chain uses TRBV12-3 or TRBV12-4 and TRBJ1-3, with 11 bases identical to TRBD1. The CDR3 has 13 amino acids. The V and J ends lost 9 bases and 5 bases, in that order; junction bases with no gene match: 3. The DNA for the CDR3 is TGTGCCAGTAGGACAGGGGGCAGAAACACCATATATTTT. It encodes CASRTGGRNTIYF.

The chain uses TRBV19 and TRBJ2-2; weak D call: TRBD2 (5 bases). V dropped 6 bases and J dropped 7 bases, with 18 bases sitting between them. This CDR3 has 15 amino acids. From germline, CDR1 is LNHDA and CDR2 SQIVND (reference sequence). The DNA of the CDR3 is TGTGCCAGTAGAGGTCAGCCCGGGATGGACGGGGAGCTGTTTTTT. Its protein product is CASRGQPGMDGELFF.

The genes are TRBV6-2 or TRBV6-3 and TRBJ2-6; perhaps TRBD1 as D (6 bases). The V gene lost 4 bases and the J gene lost 2 bases, with 15 bases spanning the gap. The V gene's germline CDR1 is MNHEY and CDR2 SVGEGT. The CDR3 sequence is 17 residues long. The CDR3 DNA follows: TGTGCCAGCAGTTCACAGGGAGTTCGGCCTGGGGCCAACGTCCTGACTTTC. This gives the protein CASSSQGVRPGANVLTF.

This clone was picked up one time. The chain links TRBV7-3 to TRBJ2-7, with 11 bases lining up with TRBD1. CDR3 length: 15 amino acids. V shed 5 bases, J shed 5 bases, and the junction held 8 bases outside the gene matches. The germline V gene has CDR1 SGHTA and CDR2 FQGTGA. The CDR3 region is CASSPPGQGGNEQYF. The CDR3 DNA sequence: TGTGCCAGCAGCCCGCCGGGACAGGGGGGAAACGAGCAGTACTTC.

In this sample, this clone turned up once. The V and J genes are TRBV6-5 and TRBJ2-5, with a tentative D call TRBD2 (6 bases). With 8 bases removed from V and 0 bases from J, the gap between germline ends came to 13 bases. This CDR3 is 14 amino acids long. Germline CDR1 MNHEY, CDR2 SVGAGI. The CDR3 coding sequence is TGTGCCAGCTACGAGCGGGCGAACCAAGAGACCCAGTACTTC. Amino acids: CASYERANQETQYF.

The V and J genes are TRBV6-5 and TRBJ1-1; tentative D call: TRBD1 (5 bases). The CDR3 consists of 14 residues. V lost 2 bases to trimming and J lost 0 bases, with 7 bases between them. Germline CDR1 reads MNHEY; CDR2 reads SVGAGI. The DNA of the CDR3 is TGTGCCAGCAGTTACAAGGGGATGAACACTGAAGCTTTCTTT. This sequence encodes CASSYKGMNTEAFF.

The rearrangement joins TRBV28 to TRBJ1-1, with D possibly matching TRBD1 (5 bases). Trimming took 2 bases from V and 4 from J, leaving 8 bases between them. The CDR3 consists of 13 residues. Germline V gene data show CDR1 as MDHEN and CDR2 as SYDVKM. The CDR3 loop reads CASSLQGGTEAFF. The CDR3 nucleotides read TGTGCCAGCAGTTTACAGGGAGGCACTGAAGCTTTCTTT.

This chain connects TRBV24-1 to TRBJ2-2, with 9 bases that match TRBD1. Germline V lookup: CDR1 KGHDR, CDR2 SFDVKD. The CDR3 runs 15 residues. V dropped 8 bases and J dropped 6; count of bases not matched to a gene: 9. CDR3 amino acids: CATTGGTGRPGELFF. CDR3 in DNA: TGTGCCACCACAGGGGGGACAGGGAGACCCGGGGAGCTGTTTTTT.

This clone came up once. The chain has TRBV4-1 and TRBJ1-6, with 8 bases matching TRBD1. Germline V gene sequence: CDR1 MGHRA, CDR2 YSYEKL. J gave up 10 bases and V 3 bases, and 11 bases lay outside the gene matches. The CDR3 length is 16 residues. The CDR3, as DNA: TGCGCCAGCAGCCAGCGACAGGGGCTTTTACGGTCACCCCTCCACTTT. Translated, it gives CASSQRQGLLRSPLHF.

The chain recombines TRBV7-2 with TRBJ1-1; D is ambiguous. CDR1 and CDR2 (germline): SGHTA, FQGNSA. V lost 0 bases to trimming and J lost 5 bases, with 13 bases between them. This CDR3 has 15 residues. The CDR3 is CASSLAAGRRTEAFF. The CDR3, as DNA: TGTGCCAGCAGCTTAGCGGCGGGAAGGAGGACTGAAGCTTTCTTT.

The chain is built from TRBV5-8 and TRBJ2-7; TRBD2 aligns across 7 bases. The CDR3 runs to 14 residues. V shed 7 bases, J shed 2 bases, and the junction held 9 bases outside the gene matches. From germline, CDR1 is SGHTS and CDR2 YDEGEE. CDR3 coding DNA: TGTGCCAGCGCCGAGCGGGGCATCACCTACGAGCAGTACTTC. It specifies CASAERGITYEQYF. The variable domain in full, completed from reference TRBV5-8 and TRBJ2-7, reads EAGVTQSPTHLIKTRGQQATLRCSPISGHTSVYWYQQALGLGLQFLLWYDEGEERNRGNFPPRFSGRQFPNYSSELNVNALELEDSALYLCASAERGITYEQYFGPGTRLTVT.

The V call is TRBV29-1, the J call TRBJ1-1, with D uncertain. V lost 7 bases and J 0 bases, leaving 9 bases between the germline ends. The germline CDR1 and CDR2 sequences are SQVTM and ANQGSEA. The CDR3 sequence is 12 residues long. The CDR3 is CSGTELNTEAFF. In nucleotides, the CDR3 is TGCAGCGGTACGGAGCTGAACACTGAAGCTTTCTTT.

Concerning this clone itself: Other DNA sequences within the sample encode an identical CDR3. V is TRBV28 and J is TRBJ2-7, with 7 bases that match TRBD2. Trimming cost V 4 bases and J 0 bases; bases outside gene matches: 6. The CDR3 has 15 residues. Germline V lookup: CDR1 MDHEN, CDR2 SYDVKM. The CDR3 nucleotides are TGTGCCAGCAGTTCGGCGGGGGAAAGCTCCTACGAGCAGTACTTC. Protein: CASSSAGESSYEQYF.